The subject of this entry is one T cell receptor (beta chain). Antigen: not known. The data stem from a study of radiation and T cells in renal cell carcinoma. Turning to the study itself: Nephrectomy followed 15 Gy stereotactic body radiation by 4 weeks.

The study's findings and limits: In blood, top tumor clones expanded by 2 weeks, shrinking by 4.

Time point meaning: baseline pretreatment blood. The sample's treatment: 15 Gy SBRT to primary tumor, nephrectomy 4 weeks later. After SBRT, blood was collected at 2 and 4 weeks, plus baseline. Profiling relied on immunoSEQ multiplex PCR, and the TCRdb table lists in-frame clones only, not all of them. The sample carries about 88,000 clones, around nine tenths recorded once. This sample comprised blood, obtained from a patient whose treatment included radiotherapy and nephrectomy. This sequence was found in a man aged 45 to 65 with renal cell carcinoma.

This CDR3 reads CASSRQGEDTEAFF. The CDR3 DNA reads as TGTGCCAGCAGCCGACAGGGTGAGGACACTGAAGCTTTCTTT. This sequence joins TRBV2 and TRBJ1-1, with 7 bases that match TRBD1. The CDR3 consists of 14 residues. The germline V gene has CDR1 SNHLY and CDR2 FYNNEI. The ends lost 6 bases at V and 3 bases at J; junction bases unmatched: 7.